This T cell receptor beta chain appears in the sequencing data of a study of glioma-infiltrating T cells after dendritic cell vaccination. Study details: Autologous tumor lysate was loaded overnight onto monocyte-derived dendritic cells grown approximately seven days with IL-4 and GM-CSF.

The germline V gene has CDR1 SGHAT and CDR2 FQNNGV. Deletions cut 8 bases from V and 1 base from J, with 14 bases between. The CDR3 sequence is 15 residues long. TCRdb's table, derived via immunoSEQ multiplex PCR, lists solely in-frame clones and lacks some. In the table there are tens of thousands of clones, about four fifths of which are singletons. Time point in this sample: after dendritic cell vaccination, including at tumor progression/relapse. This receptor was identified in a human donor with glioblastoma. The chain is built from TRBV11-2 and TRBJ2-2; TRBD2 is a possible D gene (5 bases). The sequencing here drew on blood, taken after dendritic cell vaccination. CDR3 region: CASSQASGNTGELFF. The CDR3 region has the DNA TGTGCCAGCTCCCAGGCCAGCGGGAACACCGGGGAGCTGTTTTTT.